The clone carrying this T cell receptor beta chain was counted ten times or more. Its antigen is currently unknown. These data originate in a study of blood T cells in healthy people across ages. The junction had 16 bases not matched to a gene; V was cut back by 6 bases and J by 4 bases. There are 16 residues in the CDR3. CDR1 and CDR2 from the germline V gene are DFQATT and SNEGSKA (reference sequence). The use of a sample-barcoded 5' primer and a J-beta primer mix characterized a second PCR of roughly 6 to 12 cycles. TCRdb re-called the 5' RACE reads with MiXCR, one entry per CDR3 protein. Altogether 500,000 to 700,000 distinct CDR3 sequences are present, approximately 30% being singletons, with the ten largest covering around 14%. Findings and limits, study-wide: Estimates of total diversity, which came from one million sequenced T cells, were considered to be underestimates. For the donors, CMV status was unknown and possibly confounded expanded clonotype changes. Among long-lived donors, naive CD4+ cells were more numerous and diversity higher than in aged donors. Older individuals had lower TCR beta diversity per million T cells (the decline was roughly linear).

The source material was blood. The receptor comes from a woman older than 75 in good health. V gene TRBV20-1 combines with J gene TRBJ1-2, with TRBD1 matching over 8 bases. Here the CDR3 DNA reads TGCAGTGCCCCAACCAACCTTCAGGGGGCCCGCTATGGCTACACCTTC. Amino acids: CSAPTNLQGARYGYTF.